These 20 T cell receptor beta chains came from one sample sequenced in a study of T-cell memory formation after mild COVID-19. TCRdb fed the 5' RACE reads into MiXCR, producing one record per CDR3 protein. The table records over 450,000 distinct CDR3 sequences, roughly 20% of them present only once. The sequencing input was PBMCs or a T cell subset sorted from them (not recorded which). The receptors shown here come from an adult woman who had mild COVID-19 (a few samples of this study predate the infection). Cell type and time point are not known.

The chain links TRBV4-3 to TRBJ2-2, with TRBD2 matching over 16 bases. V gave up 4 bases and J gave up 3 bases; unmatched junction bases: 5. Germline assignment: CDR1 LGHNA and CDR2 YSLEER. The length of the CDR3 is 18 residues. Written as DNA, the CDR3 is TGCGCCAGCAGCCCGGGACTAGCGGGAGGGCCGGACACCGGGGAGCTGTTTTTT. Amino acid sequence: CASSPGLAGGPDTGELFF.

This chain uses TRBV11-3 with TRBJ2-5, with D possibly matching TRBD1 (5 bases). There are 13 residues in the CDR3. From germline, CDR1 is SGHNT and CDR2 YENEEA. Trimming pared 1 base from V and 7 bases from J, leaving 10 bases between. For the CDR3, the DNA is TGTGCCAGCAGCTTAGCCAGCGACAGGACCCAGTACTTC. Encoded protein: CASSLASDRTQYF.

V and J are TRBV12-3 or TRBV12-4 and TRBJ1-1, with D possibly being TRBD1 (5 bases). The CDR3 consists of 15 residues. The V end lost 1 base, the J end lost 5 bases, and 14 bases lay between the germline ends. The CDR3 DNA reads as TGTGCCAGCAGTTTAGAAATGGGGCTTGGAACTGAAGCTTTCTTT. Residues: CASSLEMGLGTEAFF.

CDR3 sequence reads: CSARKTGVAEQFF. The CDR3 region has the DNA TGCAGTGCTCGGAAGACAGGGGTTGCTGAGCAGTTCTTC. The chain employs TRBV20-1 and TRBJ2-1, with 8 bases lining up with TRBD1. CDR1 is DFQATT and CDR2 is SNEGSKA in the germline V gene (reference sequence). Germline trimming cut 5 bases from V and 9 bases from J; bases unmatched to any gene: 9. CDR3 length equals 13 residues.

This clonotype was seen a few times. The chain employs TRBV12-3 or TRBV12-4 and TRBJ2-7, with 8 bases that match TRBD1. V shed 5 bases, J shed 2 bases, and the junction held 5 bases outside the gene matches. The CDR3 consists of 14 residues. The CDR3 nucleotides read TGTGCCAGCAGTCAGACAGGGGCAGCCTACGAGCAGTACTTC. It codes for CASSQTGAAYEQYF.

The CDR3 nucleotides read TGTGCCAGCAGCGTAAGTGGCACTGGGAACACTGAAGCTTTCTTT. Its translation: CASSVSGTGNTEAFF. The V and J genes are TRBV9 and TRBJ1-1; D gene unclear. The CDR3 has 15 residues. Germline V lookup: CDR1 SGDLS, CDR2 YYNGEE. The V and J ends lost 1 base and 1 base respectively, with 11 bases between them.

The DNA for the CDR3 is TGTGCCAGCAGCCCCGGAGCGGGGCTCTACAATGAGCAGTTCTTC. This gives the protein CASSPGAGLYNEQFF. The J gene is TRBJ2-1, the V gene TRBV14; 7 bases map to TRBD2. Germline lookup yields CDR1 SGHDN and CDR2 FVKESK. CDR3 size: 15 residues. The junction had 6 bases not matched to a gene; V was cut back by 4 bases and J by 3 bases.

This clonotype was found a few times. The CDR3 reads CASRKLGGWVNTEAFF. The CDR3 nucleotides are TGTGCCAGCAGAAAATTAGGGGGCTGGGTGAACACTGAAGCTTTCTTT. The rearrangement links TRBV6-2 or TRBV6-3 to TRBJ1-1; 7 bases fit TRBD1. The CDR3 extends over 16 amino acids. With V trimmed by 6 bases and J by 0 bases, 10 bases remained unmatched. Germline CDR1 is MNHEY and CDR2 is SVGEGT.

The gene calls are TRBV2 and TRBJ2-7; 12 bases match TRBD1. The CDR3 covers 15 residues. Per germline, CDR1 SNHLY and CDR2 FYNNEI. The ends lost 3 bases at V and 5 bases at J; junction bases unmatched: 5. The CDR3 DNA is TGTGCCAGCAGTGATAAGGGACAGGGGGCACACGAGCAGTACTTC. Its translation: CASSDKGQGAHEQYF.

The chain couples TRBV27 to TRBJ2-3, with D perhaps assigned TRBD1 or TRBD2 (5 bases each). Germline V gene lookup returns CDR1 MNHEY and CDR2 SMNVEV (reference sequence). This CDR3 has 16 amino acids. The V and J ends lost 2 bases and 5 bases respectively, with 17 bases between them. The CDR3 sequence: CASSLNEGERGDTQYF. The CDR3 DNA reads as TGTGCCAGCAGTTTAAATGAGGGCGAGAGGGGAGATACGCAGTATTTT.

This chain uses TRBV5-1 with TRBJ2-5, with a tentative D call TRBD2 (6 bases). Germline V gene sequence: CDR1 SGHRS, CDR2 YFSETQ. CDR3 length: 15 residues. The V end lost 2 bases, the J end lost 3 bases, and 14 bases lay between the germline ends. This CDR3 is CASSFQIAVKETQYF. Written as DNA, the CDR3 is TGCGCCAGCAGCTTTCAAATAGCGGTCAAAGAGACCCAGTACTTC.

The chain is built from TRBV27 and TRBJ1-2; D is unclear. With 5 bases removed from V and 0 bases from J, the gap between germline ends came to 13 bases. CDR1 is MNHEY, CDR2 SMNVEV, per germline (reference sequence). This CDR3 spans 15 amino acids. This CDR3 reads CASSPRADANYGYTF. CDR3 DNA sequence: TGTGCCAGCAGTCCAAGGGCAGATGCTAACTATGGCTACACCTTC.

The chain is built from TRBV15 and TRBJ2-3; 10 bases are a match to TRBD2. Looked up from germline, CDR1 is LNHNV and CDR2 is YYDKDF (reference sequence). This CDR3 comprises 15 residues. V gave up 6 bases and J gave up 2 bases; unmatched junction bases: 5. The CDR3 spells CATRSGRANTDTQYF. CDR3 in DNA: TGTGCCACCAGAAGCGGGAGGGCCAACACAGATACGCAGTATTTT.

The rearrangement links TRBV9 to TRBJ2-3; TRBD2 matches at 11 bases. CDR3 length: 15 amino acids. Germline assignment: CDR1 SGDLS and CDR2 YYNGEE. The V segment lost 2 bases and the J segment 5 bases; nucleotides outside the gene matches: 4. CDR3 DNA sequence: TGTGCCAGCAGCGTGACTAGCGGGGCGGGAGATACGCAGTATTTT. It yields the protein CASSVTSGAGDTQYF.

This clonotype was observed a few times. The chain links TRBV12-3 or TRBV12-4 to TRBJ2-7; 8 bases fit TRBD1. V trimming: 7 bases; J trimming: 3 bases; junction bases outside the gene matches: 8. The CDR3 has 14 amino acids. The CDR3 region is CASNLQGGGYEQYF. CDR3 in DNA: TGTGCCAGCAACCTACAGGGGGGTGGCTACGAGCAGTACTTC.

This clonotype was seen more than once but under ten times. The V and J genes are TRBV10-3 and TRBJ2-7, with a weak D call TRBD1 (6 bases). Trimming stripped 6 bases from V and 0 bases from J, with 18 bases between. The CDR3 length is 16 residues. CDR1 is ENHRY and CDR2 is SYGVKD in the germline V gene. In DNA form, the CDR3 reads TGTGCCATCAGCCCAACACAGGGCAGGGGCTCCTACGAGCAGTACTTC. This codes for CAISPTQGRGSYEQYF.

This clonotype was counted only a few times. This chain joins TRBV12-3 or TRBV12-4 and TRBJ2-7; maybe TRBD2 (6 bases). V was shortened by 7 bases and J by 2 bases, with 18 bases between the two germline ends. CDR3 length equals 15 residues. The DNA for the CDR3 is TGTGCCAGCACCCCGTGGGGGGAGACCCCCTACGAGCAGTACTTC. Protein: CASTPWGETPYEQYF.

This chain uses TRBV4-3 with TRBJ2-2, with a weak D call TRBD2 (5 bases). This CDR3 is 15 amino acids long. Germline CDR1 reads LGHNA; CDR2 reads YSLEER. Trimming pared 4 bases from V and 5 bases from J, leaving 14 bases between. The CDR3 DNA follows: TGCGCCAGCAGCCCCCACGTAGGGAGTACCGGGGAGCTGTTTTTT. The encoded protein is CASSPHVGSTGELFF.

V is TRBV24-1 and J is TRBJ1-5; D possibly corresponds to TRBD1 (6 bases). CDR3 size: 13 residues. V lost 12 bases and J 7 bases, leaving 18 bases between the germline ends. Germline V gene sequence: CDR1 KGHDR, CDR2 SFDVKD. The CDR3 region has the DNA TGTGCCTCCTGTCGGGGGCCCGGGCAGCCCCAGCATTTT. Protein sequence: CASCRGPGQPQHF.

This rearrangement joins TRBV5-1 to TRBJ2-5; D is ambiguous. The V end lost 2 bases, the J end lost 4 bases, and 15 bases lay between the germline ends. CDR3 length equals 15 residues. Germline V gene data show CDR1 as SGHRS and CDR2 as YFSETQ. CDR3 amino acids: CASSFYPLFPETQYF. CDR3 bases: TGCGCCAGCAGCTTCTACCCCCTGTTTCCAGAGACCCAGTACTTC.